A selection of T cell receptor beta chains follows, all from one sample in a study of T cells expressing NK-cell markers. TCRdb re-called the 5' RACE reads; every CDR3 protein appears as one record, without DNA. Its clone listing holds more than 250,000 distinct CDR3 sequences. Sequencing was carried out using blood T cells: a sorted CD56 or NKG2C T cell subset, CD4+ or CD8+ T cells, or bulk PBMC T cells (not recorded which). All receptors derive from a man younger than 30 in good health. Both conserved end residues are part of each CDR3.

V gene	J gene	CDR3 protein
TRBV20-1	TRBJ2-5	CSAQGVGQSYQETQYF
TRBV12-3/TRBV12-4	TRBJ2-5	CASSQSDRAGVKTQYF
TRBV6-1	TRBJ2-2	CASILVRETGELFF
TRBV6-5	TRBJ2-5	CASSRGDGSPYF
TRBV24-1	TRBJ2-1	CATSDHLSSYYNEQFF
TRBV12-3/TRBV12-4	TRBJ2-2	CASSHSAGELFF
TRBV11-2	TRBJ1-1	CASRHLRDGEAFF
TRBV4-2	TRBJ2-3	CASSQGGAAITDTQYF
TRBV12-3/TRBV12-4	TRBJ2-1	CASSHTRQGSEQFF
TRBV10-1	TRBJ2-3	CASSESISAGGLDTQYF
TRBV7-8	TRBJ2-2	CASIGTSGRLGGELFF
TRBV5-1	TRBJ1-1	CASSTGGSEAFF